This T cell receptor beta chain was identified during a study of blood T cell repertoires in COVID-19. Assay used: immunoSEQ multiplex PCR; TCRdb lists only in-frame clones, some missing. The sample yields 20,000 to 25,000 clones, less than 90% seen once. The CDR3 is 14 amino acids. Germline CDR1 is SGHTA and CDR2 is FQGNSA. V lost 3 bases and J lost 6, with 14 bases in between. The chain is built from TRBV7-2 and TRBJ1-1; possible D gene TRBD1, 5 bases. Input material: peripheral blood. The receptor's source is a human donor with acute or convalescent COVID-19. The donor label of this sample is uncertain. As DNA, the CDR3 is TGTGCCAGCAGCTTCAGGGTGTCCGTTTCTGAAGCTTTCTTT. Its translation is CASSFRVSVSEAFF.